Presented here are 2 T cell receptor beta chains from one specimen sequenced in a study of blood T cell repertoires in COVID-19. The protocol was immunoSEQ multiplex PCR, while the TCRdb copy is restricted to in-frame clones and leaves out a portion. This table holds roughly 150,000 clones, roughly 85% found once. Specimen: peripheral blood. The receptors were sampled from a human donor in a cohort sampled during active COVID-19.

The chain uses TRBV9 and TRBJ1-6; D call uncertain. CDR3 length equals 15 residues. Germline values: CDR1 SGDLS, CDR2 YYNGEE. V lost 4 bases and J lost 8, with 16 bases in between. The CDR3 coding sequence is TGTGCCAGCAGCTTCGAGGGTGGACGGCATTCACCCCTCCACTTT. Amino acids: CASSFEGGRHSPLHF. Filled out from reference TRBV9 and TRBJ1-6, the complete variable domain reads DSGVTQTPKHLITATGQRVTLRCSPRSGDLSVYWYQQSLDQGLQFLIQYYNGEERAKGNILERFSAQQFPDLHSELNLSSLELGDSALYFCASSFEGGRHSPLHFGNGTRLTVT.

The genes are TRBV6-5 and TRBJ2-3, with a tentative D call TRBD2 (6 bases). Germline loops: CDR1 MNHEY, CDR2 SVGAGI. The length of the CDR3 is 12 residues. V was clipped by 6 bases and J by 11 bases, with 15 bases between them. In DNA, the CDR3 is TGTGCCAGCAGACGAACGGACGGGGGGCAGTATTTT. Amino acids: CASRRTDGGQYF.